Presented here are 13 T cell receptor beta chains from one specimen sequenced in a study of OX40 agonist ivuxolimab in advanced cancers. Profiling relied on immunoSEQ multiplex PCR, and the TCRdb table lists in-frame clones only, not all of them. The sample holds about 94,000 clones, roughly 84% seen once. Here the sequenced sample was CD4+ or CD8+ T cells sorted from blood, taken in a trial of the OX40 agonist ivuxolimab. The receptors here all came from an adult with an advanced solid tumor such as melanoma, head and neck, liver or kidney cancer.

The J gene is TRBJ1-5, the V gene TRBV7-9; 8 bases are shared with TRBD1. The CDR3 is 14 amino acids. The V and J ends lost 3 bases and 5 bases, in that order; junction bases with no gene match: 3. Germline V gene data show CDR1 as SEHNR and CDR2 as FQNEAQ (reference sequence). In DNA form, the CDR3 reads TGTGCCAGCAGCTTGGACAGGGTTGATCAGCCCCAGCATTTT. This encodes CASSLDRVDQPQHF.

The CDR3 protein is CASSFRRTGGTGELFF. CDR3 in DNA: TGTGCCAGCAGCTTCAGGCGGACAGGGGGCACCGGGGAGCTGTTTTTT. The rearrangement links TRBV7-6 to TRBJ2-2; 10 positions agree with TRBD1. Trimming took 3 bases from V and 4 from J; bases not matched to a gene: 5. The CDR3 loop spans 16 amino acids. Per the germline V gene, CDR1 is SGHVS and CDR2 is FNYEAQ.

The J gene is TRBJ1-6, the V gene TRBV2; TRBD1 matches at 10 bases. The ends lost 6 bases at V and 5 bases at J; junction bases unmatched: 4. CDR3 length: 15 residues. Germline V gives CDR1 SNHLY, CDR2 FYNNEI. The CDR3, as DNA: TGTGCCAGCAGGACAGGGGGCAGAGATAATTCACCCCTCCACTTT. The encoded protein is CASRTGGRDNSPLHF.

The chain has TRBV2 and TRBJ1-4; 9 nucleotides match TRBD1. Germline CDR1 is SNHLY and CDR2 is FYNNEI. CDR3 length equals 14 residues. V was clipped by 7 bases and J by 8 bases; unmatched bases: 8. CDR3 DNA: TGTGCCAGCACCGTGGGACAGGGAGGGGAAAAACTGTTTTTT. Translated, it gives CASTVGQGGEKLFF.

The chain is built from TRBV7-9 and TRBJ1-4; 8 nucleotides line up with TRBD1. Germline V CDR1 and CDR2: SEHNR, FQNEAQ (reference sequence). With V trimmed by 1 base and J by 7 bases, 8 bases remained unmatched. The CDR3 runs 16 residues. CDR3 sequence: CASSLGQGTEGEKLFF. The CDR3 nucleotides read TGTGCCAGCAGCTTAGGACAGGGGACGGAAGGTGAAAAACTGTTTTTT.

The rearrangement links TRBV28 to TRBJ1-5, with 10 bases identical to TRBD1. The germline CDR1 and CDR2 sequences are MDHEN and SYDVKM. The CDR3 consists of 15 residues. Unmatched junction bases numbered 9, after V lost 6 bases and J lost 7 bases. The CDR3 protein is CASRYRDRGGQPQHF. The CDR3 nucleotides read TGTGCCAGCAGATATAGGGACAGGGGAGGACAGCCCCAGCATTTT. The whole variable domain, remainder taken from reference TRBV28 and TRBJ1-5, is DVKVTQSSRYLVKRTGEKVFLECVQDMDHENMFWYRQDPGLGLRLIYFSYDVKMKEKGDIPEGYSVSREKKERFSLILESASTNQTSMYLCASRYRDRGGQPQHFGDGTRLSIL.

The rearrangement joins TRBV7-9 to TRBJ2-3; 13 bases agree with TRBD2. The CDR3 spans 19 residues. Germline V gives CDR1 SEHNR, CDR2 FQNEAQ (reference sequence). With V trimmed by 5 bases and J by 4 bases, 15 bases remained unmatched. The CDR3 DNA reads TGTGCCAGCAGCACCACGCCGAAAACTAGCGGGGGGGCATCAGATACGCAGTATTTT. Translation: CASSTTPKTSGGASDTQYF.

This clone was detected only once. The V and J genes are TRBV25-1 and TRBJ2-3; 12 bases map to TRBD2. V shed 6 bases and J 3 bases; nucleotides not matched to a gene: 1. CDR3 length: 14 amino acids. Germline loops: CDR1 MGHDK, CDR2 SYGVNS. The CDR3 region has the DNA TGTGCCAGCAGAGGACTAGCGGGGACAGATACGCAGTATTTT. Translated: CASRGLAGTDTQYF.

This clone was seen a few times. This rearrangement joins TRBV7-9 to TRBJ1-2; D not certain. This CDR3 comprises 13 residues. V was shortened by 0 bases and J by 6 bases, with 8 bases between the two germline ends. Germline V gene lookup returns CDR1 SEHNR and CDR2 FQNEAQ (reference sequence). The CDR3 DNA is TGTGCCAGCAGCTTAGCGGCCGGGAATGGCTACACCTTC. Its translation is CASSLAAGNGYTF. The full variable domain, its missing parts supplied by reference TRBV7-9 and TRBJ1-2, is DTGVSQNPRHKITKRGQNVTFRCDPISEHNRLYWYRQTLGQGPEFLTYFQNEAQLEKSRLLSDRFSAERPKGSFSTLEIQRTEQGDSAMYLCASSLAAGNGYTFGSGTRLTVV.

The chain combines TRBV7-9 with TRBJ2-7; the D is unclear. Looked up from germline, CDR1 is SEHNR and CDR2 is FQNEAQ (reference sequence). The length of the CDR3 is 11 residues. V dropped 6 bases and J dropped 5 bases, with 8 bases sitting between them. CDR3 DNA sequence: TGTGCCAGCAGGTCGGGCCACGAGCAGTACTTC. As protein: CASRSGHEQYF.

There are a few counts of this clone. The V call is TRBV6-5, the J call TRBJ1-5; the D is unclear. The germline V and J ends were trimmed by 2 bases and 1 base, with 9 bases remaining between them. This CDR3 region has 15 residues. Germline assignment: CDR1 MNHEY and CDR2 SVGAGI. The DNA for the CDR3 is TGTGCCAGCAGTTACAACGGCTTGAGCAATCAGCCCCAGCATTTT. Its translation is CASSYNGLSNQPQHF.

J is TRBJ2-5 and V is TRBV2; 9 positions match TRBD1. This CDR3 is 16 amino acids long. The V and J ends lost 5 bases and 4 bases, in that order; junction bases with no gene match: 11. Germline V gene lookup returns CDR1 SNHLY and CDR2 FYNNEI. CDR3 in amino acids: CASSPTGTGRRETQYF. As DNA, the CDR3 is TGTGCCAGCAGTCCCACCGGGACAGGGAGACGAGAGACCCAGTACTTC.

V gene TRBV6-1 combines with J gene TRBJ1-1, with D uncertain. The V end lost 4 bases, the J end lost 8 bases, and 20 bases lay between the germline ends. CDR1 and CDR2 from the germline V gene are MNHNS and SASEGT. The CDR3 sequence is 15 residues long. The CDR3 nucleotides are TGTGCCAGCAGTGCCCCAGGTGCGGTTTCGGAGGAAGCTTTCTTT. This gives the protein CASSAPGAVSEEAFF.